Each of the 31 T cell receptor beta chains below was sequenced from the same sample in a study of blood T cell repertoires in COVID-19. Data came from immunoSEQ multiplex PCR; TCRdb stores just in-frame clones and leaves some out. The repertoire holds tens of thousands of clones, with over 60% as singletons. Input material: peripheral blood. The receptor source for this set is a human donor in a cohort sampled during active COVID-19.

This sequence joins TRBV20-1 and TRBJ2-7; 11 bases match TRBD1. V gave up 3 bases and J gave up 3 bases; unmatched junction bases: 4. CDR1 and CDR2 from the germline V gene are DFQATT and SNEGSKA (reference sequence). The CDR3 runs to 14 residues. The CDR3 DNA is TGCAGTGCTAGTCCGGGGACAGGGGGCTACGAGCAGTACTTC. Translating gives CSASPGTGGYEQYF.

The chain uses TRBV5-1 and TRBJ2-1; a possible D gene is TRBD1 (5 bases). V was shortened by 4 bases and J by 1 base, with 9 bases between the two germline ends. Germline-derived CDR1 and CDR2 are SGHRS and YFSETQ. The CDR3 has 14 amino acids. CDR3 sequence (DNA): TGCGCCAGCAGCGTAGACAGTTCCTACAATGAGCAGTTCTTC. It encodes CASSVDSSYNEQFF.

The chain links TRBV7-2 to TRBJ2-7; D possibly corresponds to TRBD1 (6 bases). The germline V and J ends were trimmed by 5 bases and 3 bases, with 17 bases remaining between them. Per the germline V gene, CDR1 is SGHTA and CDR2 is FQGNSA. This CDR3 contains 15 residues. The CDR3 DNA sequence: TGTGCCAGCAGCAGACAGGCCGAAAACCTCTACGAGCAGTACTTC. Amino acid sequence: CASSRQAENLYEQYF.

The rearrangement uses TRBV5-1 and TRBJ1-2; TRBD1 is a possible D gene (6 bases). The V end lost 0 bases, the J end lost 6 bases, and 12 bases lay between the germline ends. This CDR3 comprises 14 residues. Germline CDR1 is SGHRS and CDR2 is YFSETQ. The CDR3 loop reads CASSLEDRLNGYTF. As DNA, the CDR3 is TGCGCCAGCAGCTTGGAGGACAGATTAAATGGCTACACCTTC. Full variable domain (missing parts from reference TRBV5-1 and TRBJ1-2): KAGVTQTPRYLIKTRGQQVTLSCSPISGHRSVSWYQQTPGQGLQFLFEYFSETQRNKGNFPGRFSGRQFSNSRSEMNVSTLELGDSALYLCASSLEDRLNGYTFGSGTRLTVV.

In this sample, this clone turned up a few times. This chain connects TRBV7-9 to TRBJ2-2, with 13 nucleotides matching TRBD2. The CDR3 covers 19 residues. V trimming: 4 bases; J trimming: 0 bases; junction bases outside the gene matches: 8. CDR1 and CDR2 from the germline V gene are SEHNR and FQNEAQ (reference sequence). This CDR3 is CASSWGLAGRLPNTGELFF. CDR3 nucleotide sequence: TGTGCCAGCAGCTGGGGACTAGCGGGGCGTCTACCGAACACCGGGGAGCTGTTTTTT.

The rearrangement joins TRBV29-1 to TRBJ1-5; a possible D gene is TRBD1 (6 bases). The CDR3 runs to 13 residues. The germline gives CDR1 SQVTM, CDR2 ANQGSEA. Deletions cut 2 bases from V and 7 bases from J, with 12 bases between. The CDR3 region is CSVETGGGQPQHF. CDR3 DNA: TGCAGCGTTGAAACGGGGGGCGGCCAGCCCCAGCATTTT.

V usage is TRBV13 and J usage is TRBJ2-7, with D maybe TRBD1 (5 bases). Germline CDR1 reads PRHDT; CDR2 reads FYEKMQ (reference sequence). The V end lost 5 bases, the J end lost 4 bases, and 18 bases lay between the germline ends. The CDR3 spans 15 residues. CDR3 sequence: CASSHLGLGDYEQYF. The CDR3 DNA reads TGTGCCAGCAGCCACTTGGGGCTAGGGGATTACGAGCAGTACTTC. The full variable domain, in which reference TRBV13 and TRBJ2-7 provide the parts outside the CDR3, is AAGVIQSPRHLIKEKRETATLKCYPIPRHDTVYWYQQGPGQDPQFLISFYEKMQSDKGSIPDRFSAQQFSDYHSELNMSSLELGDSALYFCASSHLGLGDYEQYFGPGTRLTVT.

The rearrangement joins TRBV9 to TRBJ2-2; 9 bases fit TRBD2. The CDR3 totals 16 residues. From germline, CDR1 is SGDLS and CDR2 YYNGEE. The V segment lost 4 bases and the J segment 3 bases; nucleotides outside the gene matches: 7. The CDR3 DNA sequence: TGTGCCAGCAGCCCTAGCGGGACGGGCCACACCGGGGAGCTGTTTTTT. As protein: CASSPSGTGHTGELFF.

Only one count was recorded for this clone. V is TRBV7-9 and J is TRBJ1-2; no clear D gene. This CDR3 spans 12 amino acids. With 1 base removed from V and 10 bases from J, the gap between germline ends came to 10 bases. Germline-derived CDR1 and CDR2 are SEHNR and FQNEAQ (reference sequence). The CDR3 region has the DNA TGTGCCAGCAGCTTAGACGTTCAGTACTACACCTTC. It is translated as CASSLDVQYYTF.

The chain couples TRBV7-9 to TRBJ1-6; 7 bases agree with TRBD1. Unmatched junction bases numbered 10, after V lost 5 bases and J lost 9 bases. From germline, CDR1 is SEHNR and CDR2 FQNEAQ (reference sequence). This CDR3 contains 15 residues. For the CDR3, the DNA is TGTGCCAGCAGCCCGTCGACAGGGATTAGTTCACCCCTCCACTTT. Translation gives CASSPSTGISSPLHF.

On this clone itself: The same CDR3 also results from other DNA sequences found in this sample. The V call is TRBV6-2 or TRBV6-3, the J call TRBJ2-5, with a tentative D call TRBD1 (6 bases). The length of the CDR3 is 12 residues. CDR1 is MNHEY, CDR2 SVGEGT, per germline. Deletions cut 4 bases from V and 5 bases from J, with 8 bases between. CDR3 loop: CASSSQGETQYF. The DNA for the CDR3 is TGTGCCAGCAGTTCCCAGGGGGAGACCCAGTACTTC.

This clone has only a few counts. J is TRBJ2-7 and V is TRBV6-5, with TRBD1 identical over 10 bases. V was pared by 4 bases and J by 7 bases, with 7 bases of the junction left unmatched. Germline V gives CDR1 MNHEY, CDR2 SVGAGI. This CDR3 region has 14 residues. CDR3 sequence: CASSSTGGPLEQYF. CDR3 sequence (DNA): TGTGCCAGCAGTTCGACAGGGGGCCCTTTGGAGCAGTACTTC.

The gene calls are TRBV15 and TRBJ2-7; TRBD2 might be the D (6 bases). Trimming took 0 bases from V and 0 from J, leaving 15 bases between them. CDR1 and CDR2 from the germline V gene are LNHNV and YYDKDF (reference sequence). The CDR3 spans 17 residues. CDR3 sequence: CATSRDLIGSHSYEQYF. Here the CDR3 DNA reads TGTGCCACCAGCAGAGACCTTATCGGGAGTCACTCCTACGAGCAGTACTTC.

The chain carries TRBV7-8 and TRBJ2-3, with a weak D call TRBD2 (5 bases). Germline CDR1 is SGHVS and CDR2 is FQNEAQ. The CDR3 is 15 amino acids. Trimming took 1 base from V and 2 from J, leaving 10 bases between them. As DNA, the CDR3 is TGTGCCAGCAGCTTAGTCGCGGAGGACACAGATACGCAGTATTTT. Encoded protein: CASSLVAEDTDTQYF.

The rearrangement uses TRBV30 and TRBJ1-5; the D gene is possibly TRBD1 (5 bases). The V end lost 2 bases, the J end lost 4 bases, and 12 bases lay between the germline ends. CDR1 and CDR2 (germline): GTSNPN, SVGIG (reference sequence). The CDR3 totals 14 residues. CDR3 loop: CAWSNGGGNQPQHF. The CDR3 DNA follows: TGTGCCTGGAGTAACGGGGGGGGAAATCAGCCCCAGCATTTT. The full variable domain, its missing parts supplied by reference TRBV30 and TRBJ1-5, is SQTIHQWPATLVQPVGSPLSLECTVEGTSNPNLYWYRQAAGRGLQLLFYSVGIGQISSEVPQNLSASRPQDRQFILSSKKLLLSDSGFYLCAWSNGGGNQPQHFGDGTRLSIL.

The table lists this clone with a few counts. The sample carries other DNA sequences with the same CDR3. This rearrangement joins TRBV5-1 to TRBJ1-1, with D tentatively TRBD1 (6 bases). Germline CDR1 is SGHRS and CDR2 is YFSETQ. The ends were cut back, 2 bases at V and 4 bases at J, with 9 bases in the middle. This CDR3 is built from 13 residues. Written as DNA, the CDR3 is TGCGCCAGCAGCTTAAGGGGGGGCACTGAAGCTTTCTTT. Protein: CASSLRGGTEAFF.

The chain recombines TRBV5-1 with TRBJ1-6, with D tentatively TRBD1 (5 bases). With 2 bases removed from V and 8 bases from J, the gap between germline ends came to 11 bases. Per germline, CDR1 SGHRS and CDR2 YFSETQ. This CDR3 has 14 amino acids. The CDR3 DNA reads TGCGCCAGCAGCTTAAGGGGCGTTGATTCACCCCTCCACTTT. Amino acids: CASSLRGVDSPLHF. Combining the CDR3 with reference TRBV5-1 and TRBJ1-6 gives the whole variable domain KAGVTQTPRYLIKTRGQQVTLSCSPISGHRSVSWYQQTPGQGLQFLFEYFSETQRNKGNFPGRFSGRQFSNSRSEMNVSTLELGDSALYLCASSLRGVDSPLHFGNGTRLTVT.

The chain recombines TRBV13 with TRBJ2-5, with a weak D call TRBD1 (6 bases). Trimming pared 5 bases from V and 4 bases from J, leaving 11 bases between. CDR1 and CDR2 from the germline V gene are PRHDT and FYEKMQ (reference sequence). The CDR3 is made up of 13 amino acids. The CDR3 region is CASSLQGRETQYF. CDR3 DNA: TGTGCCAGCAGCCTACAGGGCCGAGAGACCCAGTACTTC.

This clone showed up just a few times. CDR3 region: CASSNIRGLGSSYNEQFF. CDR3 coding DNA: TGTGCCAGCAGTAATATAAGGGGATTAGGCAGCTCCTACAATGAGCAGTTCTTC. This rearrangement joins TRBV28 to TRBJ2-1; D might be TRBD1 (5 bases). Between the trimmed V and J ends, which lost 5 bases and 0 bases, there was a span of 20 bases. Germline CDR1 is MDHEN and CDR2 is SYDVKM. CDR3 length: 18 amino acids.

The rearrangement uses TRBV2 and TRBJ2-1; tentative D call: TRBD2 (6 bases). Germline values: CDR1 SNHLY, CDR2 FYNNEI. There are 14 residues in the CDR3. Trimming cost V 4 bases and J 2 bases, with 9 bases left between them. CDR3 loop: CASSVGGTYNEQFF. In nucleotides, the CDR3 is TGTGCCAGCAGTGTGGGCGGGACCTACAATGAGCAGTTCTTC.

This clone was seen more than once but under ten times. V usage is TRBV5-6 and J usage is TRBJ1-1; 8 bases fit TRBD1. CDR3 size: 16 residues. The germline V gene has CDR1 SGHDT and CDR2 YYEEEE. V trimming: 0 bases; J trimming: 5 bases; junction bases outside the gene matches: 9. CDR3 in DNA: TGTGCCAGCAGCTTGGAAGGCGCAGGGGGCGGGACTGAAGCTTTCTTT. Translation: CASSLEGAGGGTEAFF.

This clone has ten or more counts. The chain uses TRBV5-1 and TRBJ1-5; the match to TRBD1 covers 7 bases. Germline values: CDR1 SGHRS, CDR2 YFSETQ. The CDR3 spans 15 residues. V lost 0 bases to trimming and J lost 6 bases; unmatched junction nucleotides: 6. CDR3: CASSLGQGIGQPQHF. The CDR3 DNA is TGCGCCAGCAGCTTGGGACAGGGAATTGGTCAGCCCCAGCATTTT.

The J gene is TRBJ1-4, the V gene TRBV28; 8 bases align to TRBD1. This CDR3 has 14 residues. The V gene end was trimmed by 5 bases and the J gene end by 7 bases; junction bases not matched to a gene: 6. The germline V gene encodes CDR1 MDHEN and CDR2 SYDVKM. The CDR3 region has the DNA TGTGCCAGCAGTGGCCAGGGGGCGCGTGAAAAACTGTTTTTT. Amino acid sequence: CASSGQGAREKLFF.

The chain combines TRBV18 with TRBJ1-2; the D is unclear. Germline CDR1 reads KGHSH; CDR2 reads LQKENI. The length of the CDR3 is 14 residues. Trimming shortened V by 0 bases and J by 4 bases, and 9 bases separated the two germline ends. The CDR3 spells CASSPPSSGYGYTF. The CDR3 DNA sequence: TGTGCCAGCTCACCACCGAGTTCGGGCTATGGCTACACCTTC.

This chain uses TRBV15 with TRBJ2-5, with TRBD2 identical over 8 bases. Trimming cost V 0 bases and J 3 bases; bases outside gene matches: 3. This CDR3 comprises 15 residues. The germline CDR1 and CDR2 sequences are LNHNV and YYDKDF (reference sequence). In nucleotides, the CDR3 is TGTGCCACCAGCAGAGAGCCGGGAGGGAAAGAGACCCAGTACTTC. Protein product: CATSREPGGKETQYF.

The chain couples TRBV4-3 to TRBJ2-2; TRBD1 matches at 8 bases. Germline CDR1 reads LGHNA; CDR2 reads YSLEER. J gave up 6 bases and V 3 bases, and 12 bases lay outside the gene matches. The CDR3 is 17 residues long. CDR3 sequence reads: CASSHPGPDRVPGELFF. CDR3 nucleotides: TGCGCCAGCAGCCATCCGGGCCCGGACAGGGTCCCCGGGGAGCTGTTTTTT.

The sample holds a few counts of this clone. The DNA for the CDR3 is TGTGCCACCTCCAGAGAGCGGTTTGGAGATACGCAGTATTTT. It yields the protein CATSRERFGDTQYF. The chain joins TRBV6-5 to TRBJ2-3; weak D call: TRBD2 (5 bases). The CDR3 runs 14 residues. Trimming cost V 10 bases and J 5 bases, with 19 bases left between them. Germline CDR1 reads MNHEY; CDR2 reads SVGAGI.

The chain combines TRBV11-2 with TRBJ2-2; 14 bases match TRBD2. Germline V CDR1 and CDR2: SGHAT, FQNNGV. The CDR3 is 18 amino acids. Losses at the gene ends were 3 bases for V and 4 bases for J; bases not matched to a gene: 7. The CDR3: CASSFSGLAGVGTGELFF. CDR3 bases: TGTGCCAGCAGCTTTTCGGGACTAGCGGGAGTGGGCACCGGGGAGCTGTTTTTT.

The chain carries TRBV11-2 and TRBJ2-7; 7 bases are a match to TRBD1. Looked up from germline, CDR1 is SGHAT and CDR2 is FQNNGV. CDR3 length equals 14 residues. V gave up 5 bases and J gave up 2 bases; unmatched junction bases: 6. CDR3 nucleotides: TGTGCCAGCAGCACGCGGACAGGTCCCTACGAGCAGTACTTC. This translates into CASSTRTGPYEQYF.

V and J are TRBV12-3 or TRBV12-4 and TRBJ2-5, with TRBD1 matching over 7 bases. The CDR3 has 13 amino acids. Trimming removed 5 bases from V and 3 bases from J; junction bases left unmatched: 3. This CDR3 is CASSGGQKETQYF. As DNA, the CDR3 is TGTGCCAGCAGTGGGGGACAGAAAGAGACCCAGTACTTC.

A word on this clone: A read error may produce the germline difference seen at one junction end. The V gene is TRBV10-3, the J gene TRBJ2-2; 8 bases agree with TRBD1. Germline CDR1 and CDR2: ENHRY and SYGVKD. The CDR3 spans 13 residues. CDR3 coding DNA: TGTGCCATCAGTGAAGGACAGGGCGCCGGTTTCTGGTTT. Translating gives CAISEGQGAGFWF.